This entry describes one T cell receptor (beta chain). As yet, its antigen is unknown. This entry is derived from a study of blood T cells in healthy people across ages. Study findings and constraints: A strong correlation between TCR beta diversity and naive T cell percentage was seen.

Germline CDR1 reads SGDLS; CDR2 reads YYNGEE. This CDR3 is built from 18 residues. V lost 0 bases to trimming and J lost 5 bases; unmatched junction nucleotides: 15. With a J-beta primer mix and a sample-barcoded 5' primer, a second PCR ran about 6 to 11 cycles. TCRdb ran MiXCR on the 5' RACE reads and lists one entry per CDR3 protein. The table shows fewer than 900,000 distinct CDR3 sequences, with roughly 41% occurring only once. Sample: blood. This receptor was identified in a woman aged 55 to 70 in good health. The rearrangement links TRBV9 to TRBJ2-3; 7 nucleotides line up with TRBD2. The CDR3 DNA sequence: TGTGCCAGCAGCGTAGCTCCGGGGGGATTGAGGTTCAGAGATACGCAGTATTTT. It yields the protein CASSVAPGGLRFRDTQYF.